This T cell receptor beta chain was captured in a study of cytomegalovirus exposure and HLA in healthy donors. Study-wide results and caveats: For most TCR beta V segments, an earlier analysis put the productive rate at about 87% or about 30% of the time. The study labeled approximately 150 TCR beta chains cytomegalovirus-associated. HLA allele associations emerged for some 16,000 TCR beta sequences in a later analysis, at 0.05 false discovery rate.

Trimming removed 5 bases at V and 2 bases at J, with 16 bases between. Germline CDR1 reads SGHRS; CDR2 reads YFSETQ. CDR3 size: 15 residues. Worth noting for this clone: Its antigen is not known.

Primers: 60 Vbeta forward and 13 Jbeta reverse. In the source study's methods: Later, an analysis found 75 million to 90 million unique TCR beta chains, and about 10 million of these were shared. Only in-frame clones appear in the TCRdb table, and some are missing; sequencing was by immunoSEQ multiplex PCR. The V and J calls and the clone size are those of that table, but D and trimming were determined from the DNA. This sample has about 180,000 clones; less than 85% occur once, and the top ten carry 4.8%. The source is a man between 18 and 29 years old in good health and CMV-seronegative. Sample: PBMCs. The rearrangement uses TRBV5-1 and TRBJ1-1, with TRBD1 as a possible D gene (6 bases). CDR3 bases: TGCGCCAGCAGAGGACAGTTTCCGACTAACACTGAAGCTTTCTTT. As protein: CASRGQFPTNTEAFF.